This T cell receptor (beta chain) emerged from a study of Graves' ophthalmopathy and Graves' hyperthyroidism. General study results and limits: Most expanded clonotypes from thyroid (those above 0.001 frequency) were also found in blood.

For repertoire sequencing, the TCR beta CDR3 regions were amplified from RNA transcripts. Scientists carried out first-round RT-PCR using HTBI primers and then a second-round multiplex PCR. A single record per CDR3 protein comes from TCRdb applying MiXCR to the multiplex PCR reads. The table has approximately 640,000 distinct CDR3 sequences, 35% to 50% seen once; the top ten hold over 2.5%. Germline lookup yields CDR1 DFQATT and CDR2 SNEGSKA (reference sequence). The V gene lost 6 bases and the J gene lost 3 bases, with 8 bases spanning the gap. The CDR3 has 12 residues. This clonotype was detected only a few times. Its antigen is unidentified. Pregnancy or lactation, uncontrolled infections and other autoimmune diseases were grounds for excluding patients. Reliance was placed on clinical symptoms, serum thyroxine, TRAb, thyroid ultrasound and orbital computed tomography for diagnosis. The PBMCs originated from roughly 10 ml of fresh peripheral blood.

The sequenced material came from peripheral blood. The J gene is TRBJ2-2, the V gene TRBV20-1, with D possibly TRBD2 on 5 matching bases. This sequence was found in an adult man with Graves' ophthalmopathy. The CDR3 loop reads CSATGYTGELFF. The DNA for the CDR3 is TGCAGTGCCACGGGGTACACCGGGGAGCTGTTTTTT.